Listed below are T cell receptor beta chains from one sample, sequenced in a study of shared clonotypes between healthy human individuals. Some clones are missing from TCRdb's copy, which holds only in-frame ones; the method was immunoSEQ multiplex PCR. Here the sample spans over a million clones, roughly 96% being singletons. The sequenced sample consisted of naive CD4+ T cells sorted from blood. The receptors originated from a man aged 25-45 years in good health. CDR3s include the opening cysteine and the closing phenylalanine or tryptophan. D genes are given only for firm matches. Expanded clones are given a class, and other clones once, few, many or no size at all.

CDR3: CSGGKVNTEAFF
DNA: TGCAGCGGAGGGAAGGTCAACACTGAAGCTTTCTTT
V: TRBV29-1
D: -
size: -
J: TRBJ1-1

CDR3: CATLPGLAGGEQFF
DNA: TGTGCCACCTTACCGGGACTAGCGGGAGGTGAGCAGTTCTTC
V: TRBV19
D: TRBD2
size: -
J: TRBJ2-1

CDR3: CASSILAGVSGELFF
DNA: TGTGCCAGTAGTATACTCGCGGGAGTCTCCGGGGAGCTGTTTTTT
V: TRBV19
D: TRBD2
size: -
J: TRBJ2-2

CDR3: CSVSGARTEAFF
DNA: TGCAGCGTGTCGGGGGCGCGCACTGAAGCTTTCTTT
V: TRBV29-1
D: -
size: -
J: TRBJ1-1

CDR3: CASTLGGYEQYF
DNA: TGTGCCAGCACCCTTGGGGGCTACGAGCAGTACTTC
V: TRBV5-6
D: -
size: many
J: TRBJ2-7

CDR3: CASSSLGTANTEAFF
DNA: TGTGCCAGCAGCTCGTTAGGGACGGCGAACACTGAAGCTTTCTTT
V: TRBV7-3
D: -
size: -
J: TRBJ1-1

CDR3: CASSLGGTSSYNEQFF
DNA: TGTGCCAGCAGCTTGGGAGGGACTAGCTCCTACAATGAGCAGTTCTTC
V: TRBV5-4
D: TRBD2
size: once
J: TRBJ2-1

CDR3: CASSPGTYEQYF
DNA: TGTGCCAGCAGCCCAGGCACCTACGAGCAGTACTTC
V: TRBV7-2
D: -
size: -
J: TRBJ2-7

CDR3: CASSLRQGLGDLTPEAFF
DNA: TGCGCCAGCAGCTTGCGTCAAGGACTAGGTGACTTAACCCCTGAAGCTTTCTTT
V: TRBV5-1
D: -
size: once
J: TRBJ1-1

CDR3: CASSLTLSSYEQYF
DNA: TGCGCCAGCAGCCTGACGCTTTCCTCCTACGAGCAGTACTTC
V: TRBV5-1
D: -
size: -
J: TRBJ2-7

CDR3: CASSRTGGTIEKLFF
DNA: TGTGCCAGCAGTAGAACCGGTGGGACGATAGAAAAACTGTTTTTT
V: TRBV28
D: -
size: -
J: TRBJ1-4

CDR3: CASRPGQGRYEQYF
DNA: TGTGCCAGCAGACCGGGACAGGGGAGGTACGAGCAGTACTTC
V: TRBV6-1
D: TRBD1
size: -
J: TRBJ2-7

CDR3: CASRDRQGEGTQYF
DNA: TGTGCCAGCAGGGATCGACAGGGGGAGGGGACCCAGTACTTC
V: TRBV2
D: TRBD1
size: -
J: TRBJ2-5

CDR3: CASSLGDRGGGNEKLFF
DNA: TGCGCCAGCAGCTTGGGGGACAGGGGTGGCGGTAATGAAAAACTGTTTTTT
V: TRBV5-1
D: TRBD1
size: -
J: TRBJ1-4

CDR3: CASSPPAVTDTQYF
DNA: TGTGCCAGCTCACCACCGGCGGTCACAGATACGCAGTATTTT
V: TRBV18
D: -
size: -
J: TRBJ2-3

CDR3: CASRKGATNEKLFF
DNA: TGTGCCAGCAGGAAGGGAGCAACTAATGAAAAACTGTTTTTT
V: TRBV6-1
D: -
size: once
J: TRBJ1-4

CDR3: CAISGPGLAGEAETQYF
DNA: TGTGCCATCAGTGGACCGGGACTAGCGGGAGAGGCGGAGACCCAGTACTTC
V: TRBV10-3
D: TRBD2
size: -
J: TRBJ2-5

CDR3: CASSLSAVAGVAKNIQYF
DNA: TGTGCCAGCAGTCTCTCAGCGGTCGCAGGTGTGGCCAAAAACATTCAGTACTTC
V: TRBV27
D: -
size: -
J: TRBJ2-4

CDR3: CASSPQGLTNEKLFF
DNA: TGCGCCAGCAGCCCCCAGGGGTTAACTAATGAAAAACTGTTTTTT
V: TRBV4-3
D: -
size: -
J: TRBJ1-4

CDR3: CASSPGVAGANVLTF
DNA: TGTGCCAGCTCACCAGGGGTGGCTGGGGCCAACGTCCTGACTTTC
V: TRBV18
D: -
size: -
J: TRBJ2-6

CDR3: CASSLYMVNEQFF
DNA: TGCGCCAGCAGCTTGTATATGGTCAATGAGCAGTTCTTC
V: TRBV5-1
D: -
size: -
J: TRBJ2-1

CDR3: CASSLGRTNYGYTF
DNA: TGTGCCAGCAGCTTGGGTAGAACTAACTATGGCTACACCTTC
V: TRBV5-5
D: -
size: -
J: TRBJ1-2

CDR3: CASSLGGLYEQYF
DNA: TGTGCCAGCAGCTTAGGGGGTCTCTACGAGCAGTACTTC
V: TRBV7-9
D: -
size: -
J: TRBJ2-7

CDR3: CSVVGTSGSTDTQYF
DNA: TGCAGCGTTGTAGGGACTAGCGGGAGTACAGATACGCAGTATTTT
V: TRBV29-1
D: TRBD2
size: -
J: TRBJ2-3

CDR3: CASSEPRDRGFNEQFF
DNA: TGCGCCAGCAGTGAGCCCCGTGACAGGGGGTTCAATGAGCAGTTCTTC
V: TRBV10-2
D: TRBD1
size: -
J: TRBJ2-1

CDR3: CASSLRWFSYEQYF
DNA: TGTGCCAGCAGTTTAAGGTGGTTCTCCTACGAGCAGTACTTC
V: TRBV28
D: -
size: -
J: TRBJ2-7

CDR3: CASSIDGTSGYEQYF
DNA: TGTGCCAGTAGTATAGATGGGACTAGCGGCTACGAGCAGTACTTC
V: TRBV19
D: TRBD2
size: -
J: TRBJ2-7

CDR3: CASSLGGEGAFGYTF
DNA: TGCGCCAGCAGCTTGGGAGGAGAGGGGGCCTTTGGCTACACCTTC
V: TRBV5-1
D: TRBD1
size: -
J: TRBJ1-2

CDR3: CASRKAGAADTQYF
DNA: TGCGCCAGCAGGAAAGCGGGAGCGGCAGATACGCAGTATTTT
V: TRBV10-1
D: TRBD2
size: -
J: TRBJ2-3

CDR3: CASSPPGTGYSYEQYF
DNA: TGTGCCAGCAGTCCCCCCGGGACAGGGTATTCCTACGAGCAGTACTTC
V: TRBV28
D: TRBD1
size: once
J: TRBJ2-7

CDR3: CASSEAPSGTGELFF
DNA: TGTGCCAGCAGTGAAGCGCCTAGCGGGACCGGGGAGCTGTTTTTT
V: TRBV2
D: TRBD2
size: few
J: TRBJ2-2

CDR3: CASSQESSGIDTGELFF
DNA: TGCGCCAGCAGCCAAGAAAGTAGCGGGATTGACACCGGGGAGCTGTTTTTT
V: TRBV4-3
D: TRBD2
size: -
J: TRBJ2-2

CDR3: CASRGPGQVYNEQFF
DNA: TGTGCCAGCAGGGGCCCCGGACAGGTCTACAATGAGCAGTTCTTC
V: TRBV25-1
D: TRBD1
size: -
J: TRBJ2-1

CDR3: CASSFGGLRTDTQYF
DNA: TGCGCCAGCAGCTTCGGCGGGTTACGCACAGATACGCAGTATTTT
V: TRBV5-1
D: -
size: -
J: TRBJ2-3

CDR3: CASRKSSGSSYEQYF
DNA: TGTGCCAGCAGGAAAAGTAGCGGGAGTTCCTACGAGCAGTACTTC
V: TRBV28
D: TRBD2
size: -
J: TRBJ2-7

CDR3: CASSPAGQENQPQHF
DNA: TGTGCCAGCAGCCCCGCGGGACAAGAAAATCAGCCCCAGCATTTT
V: TRBV27
D: -
size: -
J: TRBJ1-5

CDR3: CASSGGQGSLSLSGANVLTF
DNA: TGTGCCAGCAGCGGAGGACAGGGTTCTCTCTCTCTCTCTGGGGCCAACGTCCTGACTTTC
V: TRBV9
D: TRBD1
size: -
J: TRBJ2-6

CDR3: CASSLEGTGDNEQFF
DNA: TGCGCCAGCAGCTTGGAGGGGACAGGGGACAATGAGCAGTTCTTC
V: TRBV5-1
D: TRBD1
size: -
J: TRBJ2-1

CDR3: CASSFSGSSTDTQYF
DNA: TGCGCCAGCAGCTTTAGCGGTTCTAGCACAGATACGCAGTATTTT
V: TRBV5-1
D: -
size: -
J: TRBJ2-3

CDR3: CASSRDRGDNEQFF
DNA: TGCGCCAGCAGCAGGGACAGGGGTGACAATGAGCAGTTCTTC
V: TRBV5-1
D: TRBD1
size: -
J: TRBJ2-1

CDR3: CASSWDRVRETQYF
DNA: TGTGCCAGCAGTTGGGACAGGGTGAGAGAGACCCAGTACTTC
V: TRBV6-6
D: TRBD1
size: -
J: TRBJ2-5

CDR3: CASSGIAGVSNEQFF
DNA: TGTGCCAGCAGTGGAATAGCGGGAGTCAGCAATGAGCAGTTCTTC
V: TRBV25-1
D: TRBD2
size: -
J: TRBJ2-1

CDR3: CASSQVASSGELFF
DNA: TGCGCCAGCAGCCAAGTCGCTAGTTCCGGGGAGCTGTTTTTT
V: TRBV4-3
D: -
size: -
J: TRBJ2-2

CDR3: CAWTPRLANYGYTF
DNA: TGTGCCTGGACCCCCAGGCTTGCTAACTATGGCTACACCTTC
V: TRBV30
D: -
size: -
J: TRBJ1-2

CDR3: CASSQNRGLNQPQHF
DNA: TGTGCCAGCAGCCAGAACAGGGGCCTCAATCAGCCCCAGCATTTT
V: TRBV4-2
D: TRBD1
size: -
J: TRBJ1-5

CDR3: CASSPAEWANTEAFF
DNA: TGTGCCAGCAGCCCCGCCGAATGGGCCAACACTGAAGCTTTCTTT
V: TRBV5-4
D: -
size: once
J: TRBJ1-1

CDR3: CASSILNSNRQPQHF
DNA: TGTGCCAGTAGTATATTAAACAGCAATCGTCAGCCCCAGCATTTT
V: TRBV19
D: -
size: -
J: TRBJ1-5

CDR3: CASSGQNYEQYF
DNA: TGTGCCAGCAGTGGCCAGAACTACGAGCAGTACTTC
V: TRBV11-3
D: -
size: once
J: TRBJ2-7

CDR3: CASRHRQTTEAFF
DNA: TGTGCCAGCAGGCATCGACAGACCACTGAAGCTTTCTTT
V: TRBV6-5
D: -
size: once
J: TRBJ1-1

CDR3: CASSEDRGSYGYTF
DNA: TGTGCCAGCAGTGAGGACAGGGGCAGCTATGGCTACACCTTC
V: TRBV2
D: TRBD1
size: -
J: TRBJ1-2

CDR3: CASSFLSGAGVGETQYF
DNA: TGTGCCAGCAGCTTTCTCTCAGGCGCGGGAGTCGGGGAGACCCAGTACTTC
V: TRBV11-2
D: TRBD2
size: -
J: TRBJ2-5

CDR3: CASSLGQGGETQYF
DNA: TGTGCCAGCAGCCTGGGACAGGGAGGGGAGACCCAGTACTTC
V: TRBV4-2
D: TRBD1
size: -
J: TRBJ2-5

CDR3: CASRRTGEQYF
DNA: TGTGCCAGCAGGCGGACAGGCGAGCAGTACTTC
V: TRBV6-1
D: TRBD1
size: -
J: TRBJ2-7